This TCR beta chain is drawn from a study of identical twins. Study results and caveats: In cord blood, abundant beta clonotypes had fewer insertions; memory showed no trend.

TCRdb re-derived calls from the 5' RACE reads in MiXCR, one entry per CDR3 protein. There are 240,000 or so distinct CDR3 sequences in the sample; 9.5% to 15% occur only once, and more than 3.5% lies in the top ten. After removal of 5 bases from V and 6 bases from J, the junction contained 2 bases not matched to a gene. The germline gives CDR1 DFQATT, CDR2 SNEGSKA (reference sequence). The CDR3 covers 13 residues. The sample holds a few counts of this clonotype. Its target is not known. These same data were also listed under a study on yellow fever vaccine responses in identical twins.

The sequenced material came from memory (CD45RO+) T cells sorted from blood. The clonotype was recovered from a woman under 30 in good health. The rearrangement uses TRBV20-1 and TRBJ2-5; 14 bases agree with TRBD2. The CDR3 nucleotides read TGCAGTGCTGGGACTAGCGGGAGTCAGACCCAGTACTTC. The encoded protein is CSAGTSGSQTQYF.